A single T cell receptor beta chain is shown here with its context. This clonotype was seen repeatedly, ten times or more. Its antigen specificity is not known. The input lacks base qualities; no much larger clone sits a single base away. These data come from a study of post-analysis software for immune sequencing data (dated by TCRdb to 2013 to 2016). For the wider study: Relapsing-remitting, secondary progressive and progressive-relapsing multiple sclerosis were recorded as disease courses, and subtype annotation was lacking for some patients. The multiple sclerosis patient repertoires were compared with about a dozen previously published healthy control repertoires from donors aged about 6 to 26 years. A subset of samples was prepared in parallel using single-end sample barcoding, then pooled and co-amplified after Illumina adapter ligation. Study-wide findings and limitations: Multiple sclerosis patients had significantly lower normalized Chao1 diversity than controls, a result that suggests substantial peripheral T-cell clonal expansion. The control group was slightly older than the multiple sclerosis patient group. Direct clustering with F measure showed strong co-clustering of samples prepared in the same batch, prompting a batch-effect correction.

To demonstrate the VDJtools post-analysis software, the study profiled TCR beta repertoires from the peripheral blood of about a dozen young patients with multiple sclerosis. Multiple sclerosis patients were children and adolescents aged about 6 to 17 years. Libraries were constructed by PCR. TCRdb lists the instrument as Illumina HiSeq 2500. Unique molecular identifiers were incorporated into TCR beta cDNA libraries to reduce PCR and sequencing biases. Some 500,000 cDNA molecules were obtained per 1 to 10 million input T cells, so each molecule approximated one T cell. The same protocol used for the earlier healthy control dataset was applied to prepare and sequence the patient libraries. Samples belonging to the same batch were prepared together, multiplexed and sequenced on a shared HiSeq lane. In the authors' own workflow: MIGEC was used to process the raw barcoded reads, and molecular identifier groups with only a single read were discarded before consensus assembly and CDR3 extraction. VDJtools was used for post-analysis of the clonotype tables, with diversity normalized by down-sampling every dataset to the smallest sample size. Repertoire overlap clustering matched CDR3 amino acid but not nucleotide sequences to correct batch-related cross-sample contamination. Through fastp at Q25 and MiXCR, TCRdb rebuilt clones from the public reads, retaining in-frame beta chains. Records with the same CDR3 protein are collapsed into one entry carrying the most frequent genes and DNA. It is TCRdb's table, rather than the study itself, that gives the V and J calls and clone size. The sample table shows about 380,000 distinct CDR3 sequences, and 30% to 45% are seen once. Under 15% of the sample is in the top ten clones.

The sample was blood. The sequence was collected from a girl between 10 and 17 years old with multiple sclerosis.

The CDR3 in this case is CASSRGAHTYEQYF. The bases are TGTGCCAGCAGTCGGGGGGCGCATACCTACGAGCAGTACTTC. Recombination joined TRBV12-3 or TRBV12-4 with TRBJ2-7; possibly the D gene is TRBD2, per 7 matching bases. Trimming removed 5 bases from V and 2 bases from J, leaving 13 bases between the germline ends. The cysteine opens and the phenylalanine closes a CDR3 of 14 amino acids. Of the read, only the CDR3 DNA is kept; its 42 bases are in frame from base 1.